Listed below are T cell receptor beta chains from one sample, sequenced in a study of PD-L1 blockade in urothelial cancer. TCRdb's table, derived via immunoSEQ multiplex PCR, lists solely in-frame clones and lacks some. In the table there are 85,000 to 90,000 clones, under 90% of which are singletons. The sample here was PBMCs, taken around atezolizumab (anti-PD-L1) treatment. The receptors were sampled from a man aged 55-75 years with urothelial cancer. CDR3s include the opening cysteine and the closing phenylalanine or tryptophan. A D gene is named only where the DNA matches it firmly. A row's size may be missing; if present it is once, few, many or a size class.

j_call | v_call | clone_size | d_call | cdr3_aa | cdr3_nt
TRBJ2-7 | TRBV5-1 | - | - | CASSVGQGRLAGDKQYF | TGCGCCAGCAGCGTAGGACAGGGGAGGCTAGCGGGAGATAAGCAGTACTTC
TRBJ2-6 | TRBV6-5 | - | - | CASSYEGAGANVLTF | TGTGCCAGCAGTTACGAAGGGGCTGGGGCCAACGTCCTGACTTTC
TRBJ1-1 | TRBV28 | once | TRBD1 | CASSLSRGRFEAFF | TGTGCCAGCAGTTTGTCCAGGGGGCGTTTTGAAGCTTTCTTT
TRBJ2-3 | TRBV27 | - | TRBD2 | CASSLMLAGGGGSPDTQYF | TGTGCCAGCAGTTTAATGCTAGCGGGAGGGGGAGGGTCGCCAGATACGCAGTATTTT
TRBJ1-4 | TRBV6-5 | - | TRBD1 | CASSFGQEGEKLFF | TGTGCCAGCAGTTTCGGACAGGAGGGTGAAAAACTGTTTTTT
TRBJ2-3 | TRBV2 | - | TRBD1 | CASSAGTGGADTQYF | TGTGCCAGCAGCGCCGGGACAGGCGGGGCAGATACGCAGTATTTT
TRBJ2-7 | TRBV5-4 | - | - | CASSSEFFYEQYF | TGTGCCAGCAGCTCGGAGTTCTTCTACGAGCAGTACTTC
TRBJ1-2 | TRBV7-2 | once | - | CASSASLTGLWYGYTF | TGTGCCAGCAGCGCTAGCCTCACAGGGCTCTGGTATGGCTACACCTTC
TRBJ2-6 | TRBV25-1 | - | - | CASSETGFWANVLTF | TGTGCCAGCAGTGAAACGGGGTTCTGGGCCAACGTCCTGACTTTC
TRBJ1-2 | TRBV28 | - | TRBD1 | CASRQGDYGYTF | TGTGCCAGTCGACAGGGGGATTATGGCTACACCTTC
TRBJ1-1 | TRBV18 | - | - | CASSRFQENTEAFF | TGTGCCAGCTCACGGTTTCAGGAGAACACTGAAGCTTTCTTT
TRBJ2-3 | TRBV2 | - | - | CAILWGRGTDTQYF | TGTGCCATTCTGTGGGGCCGGGGCACAGATACGCAGTATTTT
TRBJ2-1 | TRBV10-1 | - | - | CASSRGSYNEQFF | TGCGCCAGCAGTAGGGGCTCCTACAATGAGCAGTTCTTC
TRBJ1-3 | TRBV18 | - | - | CVSSPSRGAPNTIYF | TGTGTCAGCTCACCAAGTCGGGGAGCACCCAACACCATATATTTT
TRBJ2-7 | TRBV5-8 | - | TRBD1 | CASSWETGKSYEQYF | TGTGCCAGCAGCTGGGAGACAGGGAAATCCTACGAGCAGTACTTC
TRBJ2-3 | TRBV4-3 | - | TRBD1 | CASSQGTGVSDTQYF | TGCGCCAGCAGCCAGGGGACAGGGGTTTCGGATACGCAGTATTTT
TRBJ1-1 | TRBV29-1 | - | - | CSAVRQTNTEAFF | TGCAGCGCGGTACGACAAACGAACACTGAAGCTTTCTTT
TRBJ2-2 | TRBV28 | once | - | CASSLSRRRELFF | TGTGCCAGCAGTCTTTCTCGTAGAAGGGAGCTGTTTTTT
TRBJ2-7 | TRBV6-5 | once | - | CASSNSPGISYEQYF | TGTGCCAGCAGTAACTCCCCGGGAATATCCTACGAGCAGTACTTC
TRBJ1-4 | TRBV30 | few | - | CAWSVLGRGREKLFF | TGTGCCTGGAGTGTACTCGGCAGGGGTCGTGAAAAACTGTTTTTT
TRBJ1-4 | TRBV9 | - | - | CASSLDWGGEKLFF | TGTGCCAGCAGCCTGGATTGGGGAGGCGAAAAACTGTTTTTT
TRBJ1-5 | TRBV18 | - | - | CASSPGGVQPQHF | TGTGCCAGCTCACCAGGGGGGGTCCAGCCCCAGCATTTT
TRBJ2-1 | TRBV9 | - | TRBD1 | CASSVSGQGVSEQFF | TGTGCCAGCAGCGTAAGTGGACAGGGGGTGAGTGAGCAGTTCTTC
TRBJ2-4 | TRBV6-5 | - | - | CASSPLGLSGYIQYF | TGTGCCAGCAGTCCCCTTGGACTCTCGGGTTACATTCAGTACTTC
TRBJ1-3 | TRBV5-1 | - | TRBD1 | CASSRDSLGSSGNTIYF | TGCGCCAGCAGCCGGGACAGTTTAGGGAGCTCTGGAAACACCATATATTTT
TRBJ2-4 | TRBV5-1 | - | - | CASSPRAGDTKNIQYF | TGCGCCAGCAGCCCCCGCGCAGGGGACACCAAAAACATTCAGTACTTC
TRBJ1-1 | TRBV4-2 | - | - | CASSPDPFTAGNTEAFF | TGTGCCAGCAGCCCTGATCCATTTACGGCGGGGAACACTGAAGCTTTCTTT
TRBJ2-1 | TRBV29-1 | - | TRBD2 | CSLSGTSGTNEQFF | TGCAGCTTATCCGGGACTAGCGGGACGAATGAGCAGTTCTTC
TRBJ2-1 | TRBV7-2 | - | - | CASSEYGGQQFF | TGTGCCAGCAGCGAATACGGGGGGCAGCAGTTCTTC
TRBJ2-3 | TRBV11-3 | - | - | CASSPGYSTDTQYF | TGTGCCAGCAGCCCCGGGTATAGCACAGATACGCAGTATTTT
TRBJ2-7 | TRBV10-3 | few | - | CAISIQGYEQYF | TGTGCCATCAGCATACAGGGCTACGAGCAGTACTTC
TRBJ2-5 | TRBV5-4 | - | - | CASSLVTGLRETQYF | TGTGCCAGCAGCTTGGTTACAGGGCTGAGAGAGACCCAGTACTTC
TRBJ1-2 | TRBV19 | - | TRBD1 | CASSPQTGYYGYTF | TGTGCCAGTAGTCCCCAGACAGGGTACTATGGCTACACCTTC
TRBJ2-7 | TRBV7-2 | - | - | CASSLATGTFSAEQYF | TGTGCCAGCAGCTTGGCAACGGGGACTTTTTCGGCCGAGCAGTACTTC
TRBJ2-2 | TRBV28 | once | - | CASSWRLGRGTGELFF | TGTGCCAGCAGTTGGCGGTTGGGCCGGGGCACCGGGGAGCTGTTTTTT
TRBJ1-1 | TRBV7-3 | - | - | CASSLSGTYTEAFF | TGTGCCAGCAGCTTATCCGGGACTTACACTGAAGCTTTCTTT
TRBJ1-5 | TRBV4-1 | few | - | CASSQAGEHQPQHF | TGCGCCAGCAGCCAAGCAGGGGAGCATCAGCCCCAGCATTTT
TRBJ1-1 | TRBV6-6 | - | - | CASTNPPGNTEAFF | TGTGCCAGCACGAACCCCCCGGGGAACACTGAAGCTTTCTTT
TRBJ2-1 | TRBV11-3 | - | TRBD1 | CASSLRPPGQGHYNEQFF | TGTGCCAGCAGCTTACGCCCACCGGGACAGGGGCATTACAATGAGCAGTTCTTC
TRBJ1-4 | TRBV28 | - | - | CASRRGATNEKLFF | TGTGCCAGCAGAAGGGGTGCAACTAATGAAAAACTGTTTTTT
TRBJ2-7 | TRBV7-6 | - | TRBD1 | CASSTRDYRGTYEQYF | TGTGCCAGCAGCACTCGGGATTACAGGGGTACATACGAGCAGTACTTC
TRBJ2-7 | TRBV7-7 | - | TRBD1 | CASSQSTGSYEQYF | TGTGCTAGCAGCCAATCGACAGGGAGCTACGAGCAGTACTTC
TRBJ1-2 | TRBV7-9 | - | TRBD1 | CASSGWTGPAPNYGYTF | TGTGCCAGCAGCGGGTGGACAGGGCCTGCCCCTAACTATGGCTACACCTTC
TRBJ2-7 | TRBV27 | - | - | CASRLEGYAPYEQYF | TGTGCCAGCAGGCTCGAGGGTTATGCCCCCTACGAGCAGTACTTC
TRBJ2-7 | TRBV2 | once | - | CASKETYLYEQYF | TGTGCCAGCAAAGAGACATATCTGTACGAGCAGTACTTC
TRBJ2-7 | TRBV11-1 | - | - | CASSLVYQPRDILGEQYF | TGTGCCAGCAGCTTAGTTTATCAGCCTCGGGACATCTTGGGCGAGCAGTACTTC
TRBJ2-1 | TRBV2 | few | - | CASSDLEIMPNEQFF | TGTGCCAGCAGTGACCTAGAAATTATGCCCAATGAGCAGTTCTTC
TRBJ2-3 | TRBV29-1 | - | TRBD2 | CSIWYGRSTDTQYF | TGCAGCATTTGGTACGGGAGGAGCACAGATACGCAGTATTTT
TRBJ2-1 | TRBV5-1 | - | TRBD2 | CASSPGGSSYNEQFF | TGCGCCAGCAGCCCGGGGGGGAGCTCCTACAATGAGCAGTTCTTC
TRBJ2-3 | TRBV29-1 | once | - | CSVEDTGISTDTQYF | TGCAGCGTTGAAGATACAGGGATTAGCACAGATACGCAGTATTTT
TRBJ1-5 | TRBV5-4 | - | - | CASSQRAGPGSNQPQHF | TGTGCCAGCAGCCAGAGGGCAGGCCCTGGGAGCAATCAGCCCCAGCATTTT
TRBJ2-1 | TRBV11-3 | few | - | CASSSTSNEQFF | TGTGCCAGCAGCTCGACTAGCAATGAGCAGTTCTTC
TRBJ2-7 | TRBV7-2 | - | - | CASSAGRASYEQYF | TGTGCCAGCAGCGCCGGTCGCGCCTCCTACGAGCAGTACTTC